The rows below give T cell receptor beta chains drawn from one sample of a study of blood T cells in healthy people across ages. TCRdb reanalysed the 5' RACE reads using MiXCR and keeps one entry per CDR3 protein. The data show about 380,000 distinct CDR3 sequences, approximately 52% seen once. The sample comprised blood. Receptors were obtained from a man between 60 and 75 years old in good health. Both conserved end residues are part of each CDR3. The D gene is left open where the match is weak. The size of a clone is reported for some rows only, either as once, few or many, or as a class for expanded clones.

few | TRBD1 | TRBJ1-2 | TRBV5-1 | CASSFRQGGYGYTF | TGCGCCAGCAGCTTCCGACAGGGGGGGTATGGCTACACCTTC
NA | NA | TRBJ2-7 | TRBV6-1 | CASSDTGTGYYEQYF | TGTGCCAGCAGTGATACCGGGACCGGATACTACGAGCAGTACTTC
NA | TRBD2 | TRBJ2-1 | TRBV20-1 | CSARRNSGGSGNEQFF | TGCAGTGCTAGGCGAAATAGCGGGGGGTCGGGTAATGAGCAGTTCTTC
NA | NA | TRBJ2-5 | TRBV18 | CASSPGRDPQETQYF | TGTGCCAGCTCACCAGGAAGGGATCCCCAAGAGACCCAGTACTTC
NA | NA | TRBJ2-1 | TRBV28 | CASGRRDYNEQFF | TGTGCCAGCGGAAGAAGAGACTACAATGAGCAGTTCTTC
NA | NA | TRBJ1-3 | TRBV20-1 | CSATNRESGNTIYF | TGCAGTGCTACCAACCGGGAATCTGGAAACACCATATATTTT
NA | TRBD1 | TRBJ1-4 | TRBV30 | CAWSQPTGGGEKLFF | TGTGCCTGGAGTCAACCTACAGGGGGAGGGGAAAAACTGTTTTTT
many | NA | TRBJ2-6 | TRBV14 | CASSQLASGANVLTF | TGTGCCAGCAGCCAACTAGCGTCTGGGGCCAACGTCCTGACTTTC
few | NA | TRBJ2-5 | TRBV29-1 | CSVERGAEETQYF | TGCAGCGTTGAACGAGGTGCGGAAGAGACCCAGTACTTC
NA | NA | TRBJ2-6 | TRBV6-4 | CASSDSRRGANVLTF | TGTGCCAGCAGTGACTCAAGACGCGGGGCCAACGTCCTGACTTTC
NA | TRBD2 | TRBJ2-5 | TRBV7-2 | CASSWGLAQETQYF | TGTGCCAGCAGCTGGGGACTAGCCCAAGAGACCCAGTACTTC
NA | NA | TRBJ2-7 | TRBV7-2 | CASSLGRTSYEQYF | TGTGCCAGTAGCCTCGGGCGGACCTCCTACGAGCAGTACTTC
NA | NA | TRBJ2-5 | TRBV2 | CASSRRGPLYQETQYF | TGTGCCAGCAGCCGCCGGGGTCCTCTTTACCAAGAGACCCAGTACTTC
once | TRBD1 | TRBJ2-5 | TRBV20-1 | CSARSPSREIVGTGKRQTQYF | TGCAGTGCTAGAAGCCCCTCGCGGGAAATTGTGGGGACAGGGAAACGACAGACCCAGTACTTC
NA | TRBD1 | TRBJ2-4 | TRBV6-6 | CASSPQGAWSNIQYF | TGTGCCAGCAGTCCCCAGGGGGCATGGTCGAACATTCAGTACTTC
NA | NA | TRBJ1-2 | TRBV13 | CASSPRASGGYGYTF | TGTGCCAGCAGCCCCCGGGCTAGTGGGGGCTATGGCTACACCTTC
NA | NA | TRBJ1-6 | TRBV28 | CASSGQLYNSPLHF | TGTGCCAGCAGCGGACAGTTATATAATTCACCCCTCCACTTT
NA | NA | TRBJ2-5 | TRBV10-3 | CAINSRAGETQYF | TGTGCCATCAACTCCCGGGCAGGAGAGACCCAGTACTTC
once | TRBD1 | TRBJ2-7 | TRBV27 | CASRNRGYTLEQYF | TGTGCCAGCAGGAACAGGGGTTATACGTTAGAGCAGTACTTC
NA | NA | TRBJ2-3 | TRBV7-3 | CASSLSTSKDTRYF | TGTGCCAGCAGCTTAAGCACTAGCAAAGATACGCGGTATTTT
NA | NA | TRBJ2-3 | TRBV12-3/TRBV12-4 | CASTSPLVQTDTQYF | TGTGCCAGTACTAGCCCCTTGGTCCAGACAGATACGCAGTATTTT
NA | TRBD1 | TRBJ2-4 | TRBV5-6 | CASSLFVGQGAAKNIQYF | TGTGCCAGCAGCTTGTTCGTGGGACAGGGGGCAGCCAAAAACATTCAGTACTTC
NA | NA | TRBJ2-7 | TRBV5-1 | CAGSLNRAGSYEQYF | TGCGCCGGCAGCTTGAACCGAGCGGGCTCCTACGAGCAGTACTTC
NA | TRBD1 | TRBJ2-4 | TRBV20-1 | CSARGQGQGVLAKNIQYF | TGCAGTGCTAGGGGCCAAGGACAGGGGGTGCTGGCCAAAAACATTCAGTACTTC
NA | TRBD2 | TRBJ2-3 | TRBV7-2 | CASRRQNSGVGTDTQYF | TGTGCCAGCAGACGCCAGAATAGCGGGGTGGGTACAGATACGCAGTATTTT
few | NA | TRBJ2-3 | TRBV7-2 | CASAAGASTDTQYF | TGTGCCAGCGCCGCAGGGGCTAGCACAGATACGCAGTATTTT
NA | NA | TRBJ2-3 | TRBV29-1 | CSVESATDTQYF | TGCAGCGTTGAGTCCGCGACAGATACGCAGTATTTT
NA | NA | TRBJ2-7 | TRBV20-1 | CSASKVAPEQYF | TGCAGTGCTAGTAAGGTAGCGCCCGAGCAGTACTTC
NA | NA | TRBJ2-7 | TRBV29-1 | CSGRENYEQYF | TGCAGCGGCCGGGAAAACTACGAGCAGTACTTC
few | TRBD2 | TRBJ2-7 | TRBV20-1 | CSAPTSGYEQYF | TGCAGTGCCCCGACTAGCGGCTACGAGCAGTACTTC
NA | TRBD1 | TRBJ2-6 | TRBV27 | CASTLTGGVSGANVLTF | TGTGCCAGCACCTTGACAGGGGGCGTCTCTGGGGCCAACGTCCTGACTTTC
NA | NA | TRBJ2-6 | TRBV7-9 | CASSLGLTGSGANVLTF | TGTGCCAGCAGCTTGGGCCTAACAGGCTCTGGGGCCAACGTCCTGACTTTC